These 20 T cell receptor beta chains share one sample of origin, sequenced in a study of cytomegalovirus exposure and HLA in healthy donors (dated by TCRdb to about 2017). Library generation was performed with the immunoSEQ multiplex PCR assay. For the multiplex PCR, a mixture combining 60 forward primers for TCR Vbeta segments and 13 reverse primers for TCR Jbeta segments was used. Entries here come from immuneACCESS through TCRdb and include only in-frame sequences with V and J called. Some clones fail to appear in such tables; in the studies checked, an unresolved V gene covers under half of the shortfall, and the cause of the remainder is unknown. The sample profile shows 100,000 to 120,000 clones; around 85% of them were found once. Together, the top ten hold about 1.7% of the sample. Input material: PBMCs. Receptor source: a man in his forties in good health and CMV-seronegative.

The gene calls are TRBV6-5 and TRBJ1-6; a possible D gene is TRBD1 (5 bases). Germline CDR1 MNHEY, CDR2 SVGAGI. The CDR3 is 14 residues long. Trimming removed 4 bases at V and 10 bases at J, with 14 bases between. In DNA, the CDR3 is TGTGCCAGCAGTTCCGGGGCGCGGGGCTCACCCCTCCACTTT. Translation gives CASSSGARGSPLHF.

The genes are TRBV19 and TRBJ1-4; maybe TRBD1 (5 bases). Germline assignment: CDR1 LNHDA and CDR2 SQIVND (reference sequence). The CDR3 is 15 residues long. V shed 5 bases and J shed 7 bases, with 17 bases lying between them. The CDR3: CASSSYRGLGEKLFF. The CDR3 coding sequence is TGTGCCAGTAGTTCCTACCGGGGGTTGGGTGAAAAACTGTTTTTT.

This chain uses TRBV5-1 with TRBJ2-7, with 7 bases that match TRBD1. V trimming: 1 base; J trimming: 2 bases; junction bases outside the gene matches: 6. The germline V gene has CDR1 SGHRS and CDR2 YFSETQ. The CDR3 covers 15 residues. In DNA form, the CDR3 reads TGCGCCAGCAGCTTGAAGGTGACAGGGACCTACGAGCAGTACTTC. The encoded protein is CASSLKVTGTYEQYF.

The rearrangement joins TRBV28 to TRBJ1-1; tentatively, D is TRBD1 (6 bases). CDR3 size: 16 residues. The ends were cut back, 7 bases at V and 0 bases at J, with 18 bases in the middle. Germline-derived CDR1 and CDR2 are MDHEN and SYDVKM. This CDR3 is CASNTPQGRVNTEAFF. CDR3 DNA sequence: TGTGCCAGCAACACACCTCAGGGGCGGGTGAACACTGAAGCTTTCTTT.

The J gene is TRBJ2-7, the V gene TRBV28; 10 bases align to TRBD1. The CDR3 spans 13 residues. Germline V gives CDR1 MDHEN, CDR2 SYDVKM. V was clipped by 8 bases and J by 2 bases; unmatched bases: 3. CDR3 sequence: CASRGQGTYEQYF. In DNA, the CDR3 is TGTGCCAGCCGGGGACAGGGGACCTACGAGCAGTACTTC.

The chain has TRBV4-1 and TRBJ1-2; TRBD1 might be the D (5 bases). V was clipped by 6 bases and J by 4 bases, with 18 bases between them. This CDR3 has 15 residues. Germline CDR1 reads MGHRA; CDR2 reads YSYEKL. In DNA, the CDR3 is TGCGCCAGCAGACCGACAGCCACCCTAACCTATGGCTACACCTTC. It is translated as CASRPTATLTYGYTF.

CDR3 sequence: CAISDGFTYEQYF. Here the CDR3 DNA reads TGTGCCATCAGTGACGGGTTCACCTACGAGCAGTACTTC. V usage is TRBV10-3 and J usage is TRBJ2-7, with D unclear. CDR1 and CDR2 from the germline V gene are ENHRY and SYGVKD. This CDR3 is built from 13 residues. V was trimmed by 3 bases and J by 2 bases, leaving 8 bases between them.

This chain connects TRBV7-2 to TRBJ2-7, with 8 positions matching TRBD1. Germline lookup yields CDR1 SGHTA and CDR2 FQGNSA. This CDR3 is built from 16 residues. The V gene end was trimmed by 6 bases and the J gene end by 2 bases; junction bases not matched to a gene: 12. Written as DNA, the CDR3 is TGTGCCAGCAGTAATTCCGGGACAGGAAAACCCTACGAGCAGTACTTC. Its translation: CASSNSGTGKPYEQYF.

The chain uses TRBV25-1 and TRBJ1-2; D may be TRBD1 (6 bases). The CDR3 extends over 14 amino acids. Trimming left V 8 bases short and J 2 bases short, with 15 bases between. CDR1 is MGHDK and CDR2 is SYGVNS in the germline V gene. This CDR3 reads CASFRDTENYGYTF. Written as DNA, the CDR3 is TGTGCCAGCTTCCGGGACACCGAAAACTATGGCTACACCTTC.

The rearrangement uses TRBV2 and TRBJ2-7, with 12 bases identical to TRBD1. This CDR3 is built from 15 residues. Germline V gives CDR1 SNHLY, CDR2 FYNNEI. The trim removed 6 bases at V and 7 bases at J, leaving 10 bases unmatched. The CDR3 loop reads CASRPPGQGASEQYF. DNA for the CDR3: TGTGCCAGCAGGCCACCGGGACAGGGGGCTTCGGAGCAGTACTTC.

The chain joins TRBV6-6 to TRBJ1-2, with 8 bases matching TRBD1. V trimming: 0 bases; J trimming: 6 bases; junction bases outside the gene matches: 3. The CDR3 covers 14 residues. Germline V CDR1 and CDR2: MNHNY, SVGAGI (reference sequence). This chain's CDR3 is CASSYSAGGNGYTF. Written as DNA, the CDR3 is TGTGCCAGCAGTTACTCAGCAGGGGGCAATGGCTACACCTTC.

The chain is built from TRBV28 and TRBJ1-2, with D perhaps matching TRBD1 (6 bases). CDR1 is MDHEN and CDR2 is SYDVKM in the germline V gene. Trimming stripped 10 bases from V and 0 bases from J, with 18 bases between. The CDR3 runs 15 residues. The chain's CDR3 is CAIRSTGASNYGYTF. The DNA of the CDR3 is TGTGCCATTCGGTCGACAGGAGCATCTAACTATGGCTACACCTTC.

This chain links TRBV7-2 with TRBJ1-2; no clear D. CDR1 and CDR2 from the germline V gene are SGHTA and FQGNSA. CDR3 length: 14 residues. Between the trimmed V and J ends, which lost 5 bases and 7 bases, there was a span of 17 bases. CDR3 amino acids: CASSPARDAGGYTF. DNA for the CDR3: TGTGCCAGCAGCCCGGCGCGAGACGCAGGTGGCTACACCTTC.

The chain couples TRBV6-1 to TRBJ2-3; D gene ambiguous. V lost 1 base and J 0 bases, leaving 8 bases between the germline ends. This CDR3 is 15 amino acids long. Germline values: CDR1 MNHNS, CDR2 SASEGT. The CDR3 is CASSEVTVSTDTQYF. The CDR3 region has the DNA TGTGCCAGCAGTGAAGTAACGGTGAGCACAGATACGCAGTATTTT.

The gene calls are TRBV5-1 and TRBJ2-5, with 10 bases that match TRBD2. Germline CDR1 reads SGHRS; CDR2 reads YFSETQ. With V trimmed by 5 bases and J by 4 bases, 8 bases remained unmatched. The CDR3 runs 15 residues. The CDR3 loop is CASSYSGGQRETQYF. The CDR3 nucleotides are TGCGCCAGCAGTTATAGCGGGGGGCAGAGAGAGACCCAGTACTTC. Supplemented by reference TRBV5-1 and TRBJ2-5, the full variable domain reads KAGVTQTPRYLIKTRGQQVTLSCSPISGHRSVSWYQQTPGQGLQFLFEYFSETQRNKGNFPGRFSGRQFSNSRSEMNVSTLELGDSALYLCASSYSGGQRETQYFGPGTRLLVL.

CDR3 sequence (DNA): TGTGCCAGCAGCAGAGATCACAGGGGCGAGCAGTACTTC. The encoded protein is CASSRDHRGEQYF. This sequence joins TRBV7-2 and TRBJ2-7; 7 bases agree with TRBD1. CDR3 length: 13 amino acids. V lost 5 bases to trimming and J lost 6 bases; unmatched junction nucleotides: 7. Looked up from germline, CDR1 is SGHTA and CDR2 is FQGNSA.

This chain connects TRBV7-9 to TRBJ2-5, with 7 bases aligning to TRBD1. The J call could be wrong; TRBJ2-7 is a better fit for the DNA end. The CDR3 length is 15 residues. CDR1 is SEHNR and CDR2 is FQNEAQ in the germline V gene (reference sequence). In DNA form, the CDR3 reads TGTGCCAGCAGCGCAGCACAGGGGATCGGCTACGAGCAGTACTTC. Protein: CASSAAQGIGYEQYF.

The chain uses TRBV19 and TRBJ1-1; TRBD1 matches 10 bases. V shed 3 bases, J shed 3 bases, and the junction held 10 bases outside the gene matches. The CDR3 sequence is 17 residues long. Germline loops: CDR1 LNHDA, CDR2 SQIVND (reference sequence). The chain's CDR3 is CASSMGQGPAVDTEAFF. CDR3 DNA: TGTGCCAGTAGTATGGGACAGGGGCCAGCAGTGGACACTGAAGCTTTCTTT.

This chain links TRBV7-3 with TRBJ2-7; 8 nucleotides agree with TRBD1. V dropped 5 bases and J dropped 5; count of bases not matched to a gene: 11. Looked up from germline, CDR1 is SGHTA and CDR2 is FQGTGA. The CDR3 runs to 15 residues. CDR3: CASSLSDRVGDEQYF. DNA for the CDR3: TGTGCCAGCAGCCTCTCGGACAGGGTAGGAGACGAGCAGTACTTC.

The V and J genes are TRBV7-2 and TRBJ2-2; TRBD1 aligns across 7 bases. Germline V gene lookup returns CDR1 SGHTA and CDR2 FQGNSA. The CDR3 is 14 residues long. The V gene end was trimmed by 7 bases and the J gene end by 6 bases; junction bases not matched to a gene: 8. Here the CDR3 DNA reads TGTGCCAGCACCCTAGGGGGCGCCGCCGGGGAGCTGTTTTTT. It encodes CASTLGGAAGELFF.